The clone carrying this T cell receptor (beta chain) was counted between two and nine times. The data derive from a study of shared clonotypes between healthy human individuals. In the sorted-subset replicate PCRs, 200 ng DNA, some 30,000 T cell genomes, was used. Clones were read by immunoSEQ multiplex PCR, and TCRdb kept only the in-frame ones, dropping some. Found here are over 700,000 clones, over 60% of them singletons; the top ten hold less than 2%. This clonotype was sampled from a woman between 25 and 40 years old in good health. The material sequenced was memory CD4+ T cells sorted from blood. As for subset: CD45RA-negative fraction.

The CDR3 sequence: CASSRREGGYTF. CDR3 nucleotides: TGTGCCAGCTCACGACGGGAAGGAGGCTACACCTTC. The chain carries TRBV18 and TRBJ1-2; D is uncertain. The germline gives CDR1 KGHSH, CDR2 LQKENI. This CDR3 has 12 amino acids. Between the trimmed V and J ends, which lost 4 bases and 8 bases, there was a span of 11 bases. Full variable domain (outside the CDR3, taken from reference TRBV18 and TRBJ1-2): NAGVMQNPRHLVRRRGQEARLRCSPMKGHSHVYWYRQLPEEGLKFMVYLQKENIIDESGMPKERFSAEFPKEGPSILRIQQVVRGDSAAYFCASSRREGGYTFGSGTRLTVV.